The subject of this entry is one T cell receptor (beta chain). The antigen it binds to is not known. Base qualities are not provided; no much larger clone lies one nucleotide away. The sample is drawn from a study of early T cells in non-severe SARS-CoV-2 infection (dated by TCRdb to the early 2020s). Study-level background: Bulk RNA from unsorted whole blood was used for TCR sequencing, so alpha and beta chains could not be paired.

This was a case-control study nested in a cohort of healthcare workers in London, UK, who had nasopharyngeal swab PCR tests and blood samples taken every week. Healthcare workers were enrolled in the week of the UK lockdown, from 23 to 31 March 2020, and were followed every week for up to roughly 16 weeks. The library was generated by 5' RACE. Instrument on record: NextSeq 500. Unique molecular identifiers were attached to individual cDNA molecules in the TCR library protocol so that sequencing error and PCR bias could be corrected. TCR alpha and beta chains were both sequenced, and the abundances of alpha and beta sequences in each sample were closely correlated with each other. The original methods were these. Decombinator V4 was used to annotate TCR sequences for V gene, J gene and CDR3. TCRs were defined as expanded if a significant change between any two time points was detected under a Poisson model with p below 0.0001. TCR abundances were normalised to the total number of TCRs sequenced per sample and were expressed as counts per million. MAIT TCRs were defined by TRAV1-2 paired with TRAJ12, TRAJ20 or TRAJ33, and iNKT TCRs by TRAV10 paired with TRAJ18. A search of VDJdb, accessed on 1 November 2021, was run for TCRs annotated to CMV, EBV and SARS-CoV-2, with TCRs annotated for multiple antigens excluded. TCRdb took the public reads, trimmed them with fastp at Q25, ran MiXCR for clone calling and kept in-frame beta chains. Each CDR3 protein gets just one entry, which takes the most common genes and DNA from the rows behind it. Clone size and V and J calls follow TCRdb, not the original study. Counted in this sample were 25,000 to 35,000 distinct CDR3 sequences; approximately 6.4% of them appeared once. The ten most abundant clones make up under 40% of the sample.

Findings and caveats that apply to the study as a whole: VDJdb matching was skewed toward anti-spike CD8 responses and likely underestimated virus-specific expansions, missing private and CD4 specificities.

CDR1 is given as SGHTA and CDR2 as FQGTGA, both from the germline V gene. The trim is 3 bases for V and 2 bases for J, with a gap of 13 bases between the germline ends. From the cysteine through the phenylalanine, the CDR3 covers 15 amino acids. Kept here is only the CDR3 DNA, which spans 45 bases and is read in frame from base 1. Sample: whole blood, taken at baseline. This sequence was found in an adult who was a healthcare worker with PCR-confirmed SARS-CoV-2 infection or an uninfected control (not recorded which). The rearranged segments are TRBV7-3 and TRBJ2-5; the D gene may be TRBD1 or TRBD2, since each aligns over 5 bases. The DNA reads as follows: TGTGCCAGCAGCTTGTTTGGGACGGGTCAAGAGACCCAGTACTTC. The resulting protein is CASSLFGTGQETQYF.